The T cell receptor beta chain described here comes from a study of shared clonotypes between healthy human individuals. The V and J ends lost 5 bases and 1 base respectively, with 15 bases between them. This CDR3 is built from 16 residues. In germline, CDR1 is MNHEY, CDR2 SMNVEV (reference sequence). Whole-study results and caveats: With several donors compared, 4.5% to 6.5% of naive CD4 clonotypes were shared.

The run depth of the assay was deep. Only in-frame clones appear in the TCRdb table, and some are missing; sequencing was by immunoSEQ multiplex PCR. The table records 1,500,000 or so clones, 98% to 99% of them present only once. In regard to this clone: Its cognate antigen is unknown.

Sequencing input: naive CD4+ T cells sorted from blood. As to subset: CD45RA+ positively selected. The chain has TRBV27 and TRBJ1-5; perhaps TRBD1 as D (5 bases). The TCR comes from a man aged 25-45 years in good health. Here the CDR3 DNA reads TGTGCCAGCAGTACCCAGGGTGGGGCGAGCAATCAGCCCCAGCATTTT. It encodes CASSTQGGASNQPQHF.